The 16 T cell receptor beta chains reported below all come from one sample, sequenced in a study of T cell changes during pregnancy in multiple sclerosis. Libraries were prepared by immunoSEQ multiplex PCR; TCRdb keeps only in-frame clonotypes and omits some of them. The sample contains tens of thousands of clones, 85% to 95% of which appear only once. The sample consisted of peripheral blood, taken after pregnancy. The receptors come from a female donor with multiple sclerosis, enrolled in a pregnancy study.

The V call is TRBV29-1, the J call TRBJ2-2, with TRBD2 matching 8 bases. This CDR3 is 16 amino acids long. Unmatched junction bases numbered 12, after V lost 6 bases and J lost 3 bases. CDR1 is SQVTM and CDR2 is ANQGSEA in the germline V gene. The CDR3 DNA reads TGCAGCGTACGTCGCGGGGGGAGTCTCGACACCGGGGAGCTGTTTTTT. This codes for CSVRRGGSLDTGELFF.

The CDR3 sequence: CASSLAAWDYSYEQYF. The CDR3 DNA reads as TGTGCCAGCAGCTTAGCCGCGTGGGACTACTCCTACGAGCAGTACTTC. The chain employs TRBV11-2 and TRBJ2-7; 7 bases map to TRBD2. From germline, CDR1 is SGHAT and CDR2 FQNNGV. CDR3 size: 16 residues. With 1 base clipped from V and 0 bases from J, the junction kept 6 bases outside the gene matches.

The chain has TRBV4-1 and TRBJ2-1, with 11 nucleotides matching TRBD2. This CDR3 has 15 amino acids. In germline, CDR1 is MGHRA, CDR2 YSYEKL. The V segment lost 0 bases and the J segment 10 bases; nucleotides outside the gene matches: 5. The CDR3, as DNA: TGCGCCAGCAGCCAAGAGCCTAGCGGGGGGCGAGAGCAGTTCTTC. Its protein product is CASSQEPSGGREQFF.

The CDR3 DNA sequence: TGTGCCAGTAGGACCGGTTACAGCTACGAGCAGTACTTC. It codes for CASRTGYSYEQYF. This chain links TRBV19 with TRBJ2-7; D gene unclear. V was shortened by 6 bases and J by 3 bases, with 12 bases between the two germline ends. Germline CDR1 and CDR2: LNHDA and SQIVND (reference sequence). The CDR3 contains 13 residues.

The V call is TRBV5-6, the J call TRBJ2-3, with TRBD1 identical over 8 bases. CDR1 and CDR2 (germline): SGHDT, YYEEEE. V was pared by 0 bases and J by 3 bases, with 3 bases of the junction left unmatched. CDR3 length equals 15 residues. The CDR3 nucleotides are TGTGCCAGCAGCTTGGGACAGGGGTTTACAGATACGCAGTATTTT. This translates into CASSLGQGFTDTQYF.

The chain employs TRBV4-1 and TRBJ1-4; perhaps TRBD1 as D (5 bases). CDR3 length: 18 residues. CDR1 is MGHRA and CDR2 is YSYEKL in the germline V gene. V lost 3 bases to trimming and J lost 8 bases, with 25 bases between them. CDR3 sequence: CASSHGFAFGGREEKLFF. CDR3 DNA sequence: TGCGCCAGCAGCCACGGCTTTGCCTTCGGGGGGAGGGAAGAAAAACTGTTTTTT.

The chain couples TRBV7-2 to TRBJ2-3, with 7 bases lining up with TRBD2. There are 16 residues in the CDR3. Germline lookup yields CDR1 SGHTA and CDR2 FQGNSA. The junction had 9 bases not matched to a gene; V was cut back by 0 bases and J by 6 bases. CDR3 sequence (DNA): TGTGCCAGCAGCTTAGCGATGACTAGCTCGGCGGATACGCAGTATTTT. This translates into CASSLAMTSSADTQYF.

The gene calls are TRBV5-6 and TRBJ1-3; 8 bases map to TRBD1. The germline gives CDR1 SGHDT, CDR2 YYEEEE. The CDR3 loop spans 15 amino acids. V shed 0 bases, J shed 6 bases, and the junction held 5 bases outside the gene matches. In DNA, the CDR3 is TGTGCCAGCAGCTTGGCCGGGACAGGACCAAACACCATATATTTT. It is translated as CASSLAGTGPNTIYF.

The chain has TRBV15 and TRBJ1-2, with D possibly being TRBD1 (5 bases). The CDR3 covers 15 residues. CDR1 LNHNV and CDR2 YYDKDF come from the germline V gene (reference sequence). V gave up 0 bases and J gave up 5 bases, with 13 bases separating them. CDR3 in amino acids: CATSRDRALGYGYTF. The DNA of the CDR3 is TGTGCCACCAGCAGAGACAGGGCTCTTGGGTATGGCTACACCTTC.

The chain joins TRBV11-3 to TRBJ2-7, with D possibly being TRBD2 (5 bases). Trimming removed 5 bases from V and 7 bases from J, with 12 bases in between. The germline CDR1 and CDR2 sequences are SGHNT and YENEEA. The CDR3 length is 12 residues. CDR3 amino acids: CASSLDSGEQYF. The CDR3 region has the DNA TGTGCCAGCAGCCTCGACTCGGGGGAGCAGTACTTC.

This clone was observed a handful of times. V is TRBV27 and J is TRBJ1-1, with D maybe TRBD1 (6 bases). Germline values: CDR1 MNHEY, CDR2 SMNVEV (reference sequence). The ends were cut back, 6 bases at V and 4 bases at J, with 9 bases in the middle. The CDR3 consists of 12 residues. The chain's CDR3 is CASRKGGTEAFF. DNA for the CDR3: TGTGCCAGCAGGAAAGGGGGCACTGAAGCTTTCTTT.

The chain recombines TRBV5-1 with TRBJ2-5; 9 positions match TRBD1. Looked up from germline, CDR1 is SGHRS and CDR2 is YFSETQ. J was trimmed by 7 bases and V by 4 bases; bases with no gene match: 11. This CDR3 has 15 amino acids. CDR3 loop: CASSHGQGSSTTQYF. In nucleotides, the CDR3 is TGCGCCAGCAGCCACGGACAGGGGAGTTCTACGACCCAGTACTTC.

V is TRBV9 and J is TRBJ2-1, with 7 bases identical to TRBD1. In germline, CDR1 is SGDLS, CDR2 YYNGEE. CDR3 length: 12 amino acids. V was clipped by 5 bases and J by 9 bases; unmatched bases: 5. This CDR3 reads CASSEQGSEQFF. In nucleotides, the CDR3 is TGTGCCAGCAGTGAACAGGGGAGTGAGCAGTTCTTC.

The V gene is TRBV19, the J gene TRBJ1-3, with D maybe TRBD1 (5 bases). Trimming stripped 2 bases from V and 2 bases from J, with 13 bases between. Germline values: CDR1 LNHDA, CDR2 SQIVND (reference sequence). CDR3 size: 16 residues. CDR3 sequence (DNA): TGTGCCAGTAGTATATTTGGGGGGTCTGCTGGAAACACCATATATTTT. This encodes CASSIFGGSAGNTIYF.

This clone was detected only once. The J gene is TRBJ1-4, the V gene TRBV9; tentatively, D is TRBD1 (6 bases). This CDR3 is 15 amino acids long. Germline CDR1 SGDLS, CDR2 YYNGEE. V shed 2 bases and J shed 7 bases, with 15 bases lying between them. The CDR3 bases are TGTGCCAGCAGCGTCACAGGGATCTCGGGTGAAAAACTGTTTTTT. Its translation: CASSVTGISGEKLFF.

This clone was seen once. V and J are TRBV7-9 and TRBJ1-1, with a weak D call TRBD1 (5 bases). Looked up from germline, CDR1 is SEHNR and CDR2 is FQNEAQ (reference sequence). V lost 6 bases and J lost 1, with 9 bases in between. The CDR3 sequence is 13 residues long. CDR3 DNA sequence: TGTGCCAGCAGTTTGGACACGAACACTGAAGCTTTCTTT. Amino acids: CASSLDTNTEAFF.